Below, 20 T cell receptor beta chains from the same sample are listed, as sequenced in a study of early T cells in non-severe SARS-CoV-2 infection. TCRdb used MiXCR to reprocess the 5' RACE reads, holding one entry per CDR3 protein. This sample yields fewer than 35,000 distinct CDR3 sequences, of which about 10% are seen a single time; about 12% belongs to the top ten. Sequencing was done on a sample of whole blood. Receptors were obtained from an adult who was a healthcare worker with PCR-confirmed SARS-CoV-2 infection or an uninfected control (not recorded which).

This clonotype was seen a handful of times. This rearrangement joins TRBV19 to TRBJ1-4; TRBD1 is a possible D gene (6 bases). V was shortened by 3 bases and J by 6 bases, with 11 bases between the two germline ends. The length of the CDR3 is 14 residues. Germline loops: CDR1 LNHDA, CDR2 SQIVND (reference sequence). The CDR3 spells CASSMRGRDEKLFF. As DNA, the CDR3 is TGTGCCAGTAGTATGCGGGGGCGGGATGAAAAACTGTTTTTT.

This clonotype showed up just a few times. The chain carries TRBV5-6 and TRBJ2-7; D is perhaps TRBD2 (5 bases). The ends were cut back, 1 base at V and 2 bases at J, with 7 bases in the middle. CDR3 length equals 13 residues. Germline assignment: CDR1 SGHDT and CDR2 YYEEEE. The CDR3 nucleotides read TGTGCCAGCAGCTTGCCCGGGACCTACGAGCAGTACTTC. It is translated as CASSLPGTYEQYF.

Of note for this clonotype: With a much larger clone just one base away, this may be a read error. The chain joins TRBV11-2 to TRBJ1-4; maybe TRBD1 (5 bases). The CDR3 loop spans 15 amino acids. V was pared by 5 bases and J by 1 base, with 11 bases between. Per the germline V gene, CDR1 is SGHAT and CDR2 is FQNNGV. CDR3 DNA sequence: TGTGCCAGCAGCCTCCTCAGGGTAACTAATGAAAAACTGTTTTTT. Amino acid sequence: CASSLLRVTNEKLFF.

V is TRBV29-1 and J is TRBJ2-2, with unresolved D. Germline V gene sequence: CDR1 SQVTM, CDR2 ANQGSEA. V dropped 4 bases and J dropped 0 bases, with 6 bases sitting between them. The CDR3 is 13 amino acids. CDR3 region: CSVVQTNTGELFF. The CDR3 coding sequence is TGCAGCGTTGTTCAAACGAACACCGGGGAGCTGTTTTTT.

This clonotype was observed a few times. The gene calls are TRBV7-3 and TRBJ2-5; 8 bases agree with TRBD1. This CDR3 region has 14 residues. Germline-derived CDR1 and CDR2 are SGHTA and FQGTGA. J was trimmed by 5 bases and V by 5 bases; bases with no gene match: 7. CDR3 in DNA: TGTGCCAGCAGCCCACAGGGGGGAGGCGAGACCCAGTACTTC. As protein: CASSPQGGGETQYF.

CDR3 sequence: CASSPTEGTGTETQYF. The CDR3 region has the DNA TGTGCCAGCAGTCCCACAGAAGGGACAGGGACGGAGACCCAGTACTTC. This chain joins TRBV6-5 and TRBJ2-5; TRBD1 matches at 9 bases. The CDR3 has 16 amino acids. J gave up 5 bases and V 5 bases, and 12 bases lay outside the gene matches. CDR1 is MNHEY, CDR2 SVGAGI, per germline.

This clonotype was recorded at least ten times. The genes are TRBV5-1 and TRBJ1-4; TRBD1 matches 7 bases. The V and J ends lost 3 bases and 7 bases, in that order; junction bases with no gene match: 6. Per germline, CDR1 SGHRS and CDR2 YFSETQ. There are 14 residues in the CDR3. The CDR3, as DNA: TGCGCCAGCAGCTCTGGGACAGTTGGTGAAAAACTGTTTTTT. It codes for CASSSGTVGEKLFF.

This clonotype was observed a handful of times. V is TRBV7-3 and J is TRBJ2-6, with a weak D call TRBD2 (6 bases). This CDR3 is 18 amino acids long. Trimming stripped 6 bases from V and 3 bases from J, with 21 bases between. The V gene's germline CDR1 is SGHTA and CDR2 FQGTGA. CDR3 nucleotide sequence: TGTGCCAGCAGTCCGGCGGGGAGCCAAGTAGGTGGGGCCAACGTCCTGACTTTC. This sequence encodes CASSPAGSQVGGANVLTF. The variable domain in full, with the rest retrieved from reference TRBV7-3 and TRBJ2-6, is GAGVSQTPSNKVTEKGKYVELRCDPISGHTALYWYRQSLGQGPEFLIYFQGTGAADDSGLPNDRFFAVRPEGSVSTLKIQRTERGDSAVYLCASSPAGSQVGGANVLTFGAGSRLTVL.

The sample holds many counts of this clonotype. The chain combines TRBV25-1 with TRBJ2-1; TRBD2 is a possible D gene (7 bases). V shed 5 bases and J shed 4 bases, with 15 bases lying between them. Germline V gives CDR1 MGHDK, CDR2 SYGVNS. The CDR3 sequence is 15 residues long. CDR3 nucleotides: TGTGCCAGCAGTCCTCGGGGGGCCAGATACAATGAGCAGTTCTTC. It encodes CASSPRGARYNEQFF.

The genes are TRBV7-2 and TRBJ2-1; 10 bases are a match to TRBD2. CDR3 size: 15 residues. The germline V gene encodes CDR1 SGHTA and CDR2 FQGNSA. The V and J ends lost 7 bases and 2 bases, in that order; junction bases with no gene match: 5. CDR3 residues: CASKLLAGAYNEQFF. Here the CDR3 DNA reads TGTGCCAGCAAGCTGCTAGCGGGGGCCTACAATGAGCAGTTCTTC.

This clonotype was seen a few times. This rearrangement joins TRBV3-2 to TRBJ1-5. TRBV3-2 is designated a pseudogene. The CDR3 totals 16 residues. CDR3 bases: TGTGCCAGCAGCCAATTTCGCAGACCTTACCATCAATCCCAGCATTTT. Translated: CASSQFRRPYHQSQHF.

This clonotype was counted ten times or more. This chain connects TRBV5-6 to TRBJ2-3; 7 nucleotides line up with TRBD1. Germline CDR1 reads SGHDT; CDR2 reads YYEEEE. V trimming: 1 base; J trimming: 4 bases; junction bases outside the gene matches: 3. The CDR3 spans 14 residues. The DNA for the CDR3 is TGTGCCAGCAGCTTGCAGGGGGTCTCAGATACGCAGTATTTT. Its protein product is CASSLQGVSDTQYF.

This clonotype was observed many times. The chain is built from TRBV2 and TRBJ2-7; 7 positions match TRBD1. The CDR3 is 11 amino acids. The V gene's germline CDR1 is SNHLY and CDR2 FYNNEI. J gave up 3 bases and V 8 bases, and 1 base lay outside the gene matches. CDR3 nucleotide sequence: TGTGCCAGCGGGACAGTCTACGAGCAGTACTTC. It encodes CASGTVYEQYF. Combining the CDR3 with reference TRBV2 and TRBJ2-7 gives the whole variable domain EPEVTQTPSHQVTQMGQEVILRCVPISNHLYFYWYRQILGQKVEFLVSFYNNEISEKSEIFDDQFSVERPDGSNFTLKIRSTKLEDSAMYFCASGTVYEQYFGPGTRLTVT.

This clonotype was detected ten times or more. The J gene is TRBJ2-3, the V gene TRBV7-3; TRBD1 aligns across 10 bases. The CDR3 is made up of 16 amino acids. V was pared by 4 bases and J by 2 bases, with 6 bases of the junction left unmatched. Germline V lookup: CDR1 SGHTA, CDR2 FQGTGA. In DNA form, the CDR3 reads TGTGCCAGCAGCTCAGGGGACAGGGGATTCACAGATACGCAGTATTTT. Translating gives CASSSGDRGFTDTQYF. Variable domain in full (rest from reference TRBV7-3 and TRBJ2-3): GAGVSQTPSNKVTEKGKYVELRCDPISGHTALYWYRQSLGQGPEFLIYFQGTGAADDSGLPNDRFFAVRPEGSVSTLKIQRTERGDSAVYLCASSSGDRGFTDTQYFGPGTRLTVL.

This clonotype came up many times. V gene TRBV7-8 combines with J gene TRBJ1-2; D remains ambiguous. Germline V gives CDR1 SGHVS, CDR2 FQNEAQ. The germline V and J ends were trimmed by 3 bases and 4 bases, with 12 bases remaining between them. CDR3 size: 14 residues. CDR3 in DNA: TGTGCCAGCAGCTTCCGAGACGCTATCTATGGCTACACCTTC. As protein: CASSFRDAIYGYTF.

Ten or more counts support this clonotype. V and J are TRBV13 and TRBJ2-2; 12 nucleotides align to TRBD2. Germline V CDR1 and CDR2: PRHDT, FYEKMQ (reference sequence). This CDR3 is built from 16 residues. With 5 bases clipped from V and 6 bases from J, the junction kept 7 bases outside the gene matches. The CDR3 loop reads CASSPRLAGDPGELFF. DNA of the CDR3: TGTGCCAGCAGCCCGCGACTAGCGGGGGACCCCGGGGAGCTGTTTTTT.

This clonotype is medium-sized. The CDR3 DNA follows: TGTGCCAGCAGCCCTGTAGGGGAATGGACCGGGGAGCTGTTTTTT. Protein sequence: CASSPVGEWTGELFF. The rearrangement uses TRBV6-5 and TRBJ2-2; weak D call: TRBD1 (5 bases). V was cut by 6 bases and J by 5 bases, with 16 bases left in between. The CDR3 totals 15 residues. The germline V gene encodes CDR1 MNHEY and CDR2 SVGAGI.

This clonotype was seen only a few times. The chain links TRBV18 to TRBJ2-1, with 9 nucleotides matching TRBD2. V lost 5 bases and J lost 7; bases outside the gene matches: 15. The CDR3 contains 17 residues. The germline V gene has CDR1 KGHSH and CDR2 LQKENI. CDR3 sequence reads: CASSSSLNSGGANEQFF. In DNA, the CDR3 is TGTGCCAGCTCATCCTCCCTCAATAGCGGGGGAGCGAATGAGCAGTTCTTC. Filled out from reference TRBV18 and TRBJ2-1, the complete variable domain reads NAGVMQNPRHLVRRRGQEARLRCSPMKGHSHVYWYRQLPEEGLKFMVYLQKENIIDESGMPKERFSAEFPKEGPSILRIQQVVRGDSAAYFCASSSSLNSGGANEQFFGPGTRLTVL.

The rearrangement links TRBV6-5 to TRBJ2-7; possibly TRBD1 for D (5 bases). V lost 0 bases to trimming and J lost 2 bases, with 11 bases between them. CDR3 length equals 15 residues. Germline assignment: CDR1 MNHEY and CDR2 SVGAGI. This chain's CDR3 is CASSYSLDSAYEQYF. In DNA form, the CDR3 reads TGTGCCAGCAGTTACTCACTCGACAGTGCCTACGAGCAGTACTTC.

This clonotype occurred many times. This chain uses TRBV18 with TRBJ2-4; unclear D gene. This CDR3 comprises 16 residues. Germline CDR1 reads KGHSH; CDR2 reads LQKENI. The V and J ends lost 0 bases and 4 bases respectively, with 13 bases between them. The chain's CDR3 is CASSPPAALLKNIQYF. As DNA, the CDR3 is TGTGCCAGCTCACCACCAGCAGCCCTTCTGAAAAACATTCAGTACTTC.